The present T cell receptor (beta chain) was sequenced within a study of blood T cell repertoires in COVID-19. Study information: COVID-19 samples collected from the United States, Italy and Spain covered acute and convalescent phases.

The authors' processing: Nucleated cell counts were estimated from reference gene primer amplification. Clones were sequenced by immunoSEQ multiplex PCR, and TCRdb holds only the in-frame ones, with some missing. V, J and clone size were drawn from that table, and D and trimming were deduced from the DNA. The sample carries 200,000 to 250,000 clones, approximately 90% recorded once. Trimming removed 1 base at V and 8 bases at J, with 14 bases between. Germline V gene sequence: CDR1 SGHDN, CDR2 FVKESK. The CDR3 is 14 amino acids. This TCR was sampled from a woman aged 18-29 years in a cohort exposed to, infected with or recovered from COVID-19 (not recorded which). The sample taken for sequencing was PBMCs or T cells enriched from blood (not recorded which). The chain recombines TRBV14 with TRBJ1-2, with D unclear. DNA for the CDR3: TGTGCCAGCAGCCAAGCTTCCTCCGCGAGAGGCTACACCTTC. As protein: CASSQASSARGYTF.